This TCR beta chain comes out of a study of PD-L1 blockade in urothelial cancer. Libraries were prepared by immunoSEQ multiplex PCR; TCRdb keeps only in-frame clonotypes and omits some of them. The sample holds about 74,000 clones, around 80% seen once. This clone appeared a single time. Here the sequenced sample was PBMCs, taken around atezolizumab (anti-PD-L1) treatment. The sequence derives from an older man with urothelial cancer.

The CDR3 nucleotides read TGTGCCAGCAGTTACTCCGGGGGGGGCGAGCAGTACTTC. Translating gives CASSYSGGGEQYF. The chain has TRBV6-6 and TRBJ2-7; 8 nucleotides agree with TRBD2. This CDR3 is 13 amino acids long. Germline V gene sequence: CDR1 MNHNY, CDR2 SVGAGI (reference sequence). Trimming took 0 bases from V and 6 from J; bases not matched to a gene: 1.